Shown below are 22 T cell receptor beta chains from a single sample sequenced in a study of T cells in tumors after PD-1 blockade. TCRdb's copy holds only in-frame clones and misses some; the assay was immunoSEQ multiplex PCR. Here the sample spans about 13,000 clones, nearly 65% being singletons. The source material was tumor tissue, sampled before anti-PD-1 treatment. These receptors all come from a human donor with cutaneous squamous cell carcinoma.

The V and J genes are TRBV24-1 and TRBJ2-3; 8 nucleotides agree with TRBD1. The V and J ends lost 0 bases and 4 bases, in that order; junction bases with no gene match: 14. Germline lookup yields CDR1 KGHDR and CDR2 SFDVKD. The CDR3 runs to 19 residues. For the CDR3, the DNA is TGTGCCACCAGTGATTTGTTACCGGACAGGGTTAATCGCTCAGATACGCAGTATTTT. This gives the protein CATSDLLPDRVNRSDTQYF.

The chain combines TRBV7-9 with TRBJ2-1, with TRBD2 identical over 8 bases. The trim removed 4 bases at V and 8 bases at J, leaving 10 bases unmatched. Germline CDR1 SEHNR, CDR2 FQNEAQ (reference sequence). The CDR3 consists of 15 residues. Here the CDR3 DNA reads TGTGCCAGCAGCTCGGGACTAGTATTGGTCGATGAGCAGTTCTTC. This codes for CASSSGLVLVDEQFF.

The chain recombines TRBV9 with TRBJ2-1, with a possible D match to TRBD1 (6 bases). Trimming pared 5 bases from V and 5 bases from J, leaving 11 bases between. CDR1 and CDR2 from the germline V gene are SGDLS and YYNGEE. CDR3 length equals 13 residues. The CDR3 nucleotides are TGTGCCAGCAGTGGACAGTGGAACAATGAGCAGTTCTTC. Protein: CASSGQWNNEQFF. Full variable domain (outside the CDR3, taken from reference TRBV9 and TRBJ2-1): DSGVTQTPKHLITATGQRVTLRCSPRSGDLSVYWYQQSLDQGLQFLIQYYNGEERAKGNILERFSAQQFPDLHSELNLSSLELGDSALYFCASSGQWNNEQFFGPGTRLTVL.

The chain combines TRBV12-3 or TRBV12-4 with TRBJ1-2; D remains ambiguous. V gave up 7 bases and J gave up 11 bases, with 14 bases separating them. The CDR3 is made up of 11 amino acids. The CDR3 protein is CASTNKAKYTF. The CDR3 region has the DNA TGTGCCAGCACCAACAAGGCTAAATACACCTTC.

The chain is built from TRBV11-3 and TRBJ2-3; 8 nucleotides agree with TRBD1. V gave up 1 base and J gave up 2 bases; unmatched junction bases: 2. The CDR3 has 15 amino acids. CDR1 SGHNT and CDR2 YENEEA come from the germline V gene. CDR3 residues: CASSLGTGFTDTQYF. CDR3 bases: TGTGCCAGCAGCTTAGGGACAGGGTTCACAGATACGCAGTATTTT.

The genes are TRBV24-1 and TRBJ2-1; TRBD1 might be the D (5 bases). CDR1 and CDR2 (germline): KGHDR, SFDVKD. The CDR3 length is 14 residues. V was shortened by 6 bases and J by 3 bases, with 11 bases between the two germline ends. Here the CDR3 DNA reads TGTGCCACCAGTAGGGGTGTCGGCTACAATGAGCAGTTCTTC. This gives the protein CATSRGVGYNEQFF.

The chain couples TRBV18 to TRBJ1-2; 9 nucleotides agree with TRBD1. After removal of 3 bases from V and 2 bases from J, the junction contained 7 bases not matched to a gene. The CDR3 has 16 residues. Looked up from germline, CDR1 is KGHSH and CDR2 is LQKENI. Here the CDR3 reads CASSPRRQGDNYGYTF. As DNA, the CDR3 is TGTGCCAGCTCACCCCGCAGACAGGGGGACAACTATGGCTACACCTTC.

The V and J genes are TRBV5-1 and TRBJ2-7, with TRBD2 identical over 11 bases. Germline V gene sequence: CDR1 SGHRS, CDR2 YFSETQ. CDR3 length: 14 amino acids. V was clipped by 0 bases and J by 6 bases; unmatched bases: 2. The CDR3 DNA is TGCGCCAGCAGCTTGGTTACTAGCGGGAGCGAGCAGTACTTC. Translated: CASSLVTSGSEQYF.

The genes are TRBV4-3 and TRBJ2-1; D gene unclear. The CDR3 spans 15 residues. Germline CDR1 LGHNA, CDR2 YSLEER. Trimming took off 0 bases at V and 3 bases at J, with 9 bases between the two ends. CDR3 amino acids: CASSQDWRIYNEQFF. As DNA, the CDR3 is TGCGCCAGCAGCCAAGACTGGCGGATCTACAATGAGCAGTTCTTC.

The CDR3 spells CASSEARYYLEQYF. CDR3 nucleotides: TGTGCCAGCAGTGAAGCACGGTACTATTTGGAGCAGTACTTC. The gene calls are TRBV2 and TRBJ2-7; D is undetermined. The V end was cut by 0 bases, the J end by 7 bases, with 13 bases between. CDR3 length: 14 residues. Germline CDR1 is SNHLY and CDR2 is FYNNEI.

The V and J genes are TRBV10-3 and TRBJ2-2; D is ambiguous. The CDR3 length is 14 residues. Germline V lookup: CDR1 ENHRY, CDR2 SYGVKD. V was pared by 2 bases and J by 3 bases, with 7 bases between. The CDR3 loop is CAISETGYTGELFF. CDR3 in DNA: TGTGCCATCAGTGAGACGGGTTACACCGGGGAGCTGTTTTTT.

On this clone itself: Other DNA sequences in this specimen translate into the identical CDR3. The chain uses TRBV9 and TRBJ2-7; 8 bases are shared with TRBD1. The J segment lost 1 base and the V segment lost 4 bases, leaving 10 bases of the junction unmatched. The germline gives CDR1 SGDLS, CDR2 YYNGEE. The CDR3 covers 16 residues. This chain's CDR3 is CASSHPRDRRSYEQYF. The CDR3 DNA follows: TGTGCCAGCAGCCACCCCCGGGACAGGAGATCCTACGAGCAGTACTTC.

The chain couples TRBV29-1 to TRBJ2-7, with D hard to call. This CDR3 is built from 12 residues. Germline V gene lookup returns CDR1 SQVTM and CDR2 ANQGSEA. V lost 5 bases, J lost 2 bases, and 10 bases lay in between. CDR3 protein: CSVWMETYEQYF. CDR3 nucleotide sequence: TGCAGCGTTTGGATGGAAACCTACGAGCAGTACTTC.

V gene TRBV5-5 combines with J gene TRBJ2-2; D is uncertain. With 3 bases removed from V and 3 bases from J, the gap between germline ends came to 6 bases. The CDR3 has 13 amino acids. Germline CDR1 and CDR2: SGHKS and YYEKEE (reference sequence). The CDR3 reads CASSWFDTGELFF. CDR3 coding DNA: TGTGCCAGCAGCTGGTTTGACACCGGGGAGCTGTTTTTT.

The chain employs TRBV9 and TRBJ2-1; 9 nucleotides agree with TRBD2. This CDR3 comprises 15 residues. J was trimmed by 8 bases and V by 5 bases; bases with no gene match: 11. Germline lookup yields CDR1 SGDLS and CDR2 YYNGEE. The CDR3 protein is CASSTSRGGGDEQFF. The CDR3 DNA sequence: TGTGCCAGCAGTACCTCCCGCGGGGGGGGCGATGAGCAGTTCTTC.

This chain links TRBV27 with TRBJ1-4; weak D call: TRBD1 (5 bases). The germline V and J ends were trimmed by 3 bases and 0 bases, with 8 bases remaining between them. The CDR3 runs to 15 residues. CDR1 MNHEY and CDR2 SMNVEV come from the germline V gene (reference sequence). CDR3 DNA: TGTGCCAGCAGTTTCGGGGGAGCAACTAATGAAAAACTGTTTTTT. This codes for CASSFGGATNEKLFF.

The rearrangement joins TRBV6-6 to TRBJ2-7; 7 bases are a match to TRBD1. V shed 6 bases and J 3 bases; nucleotides not matched to a gene: 8. Looked up from germline, CDR1 is MNHNY and CDR2 is SVGAGI (reference sequence). The CDR3 runs to 14 residues. In DNA, the CDR3 is TGTGCCAGCAGCAACGGACAGGAACTCTACGAGCAGTACTTC. Translation gives CASSNGQELYEQYF.

J is TRBJ2-3 and V is TRBV4-1, with 10 bases fitting TRBD1. Trimming at V came to 3 bases and at J to 7 bases, leaving 10 bases not matched to a gene. This CDR3 contains 16 residues. Looked up from germline, CDR1 is MGHRA and CDR2 is YSYEKL. This CDR3 is CASSHRGQGGRNTQYF. In nucleotides, the CDR3 is TGCGCCAGCAGCCACCGAGGACAGGGGGGTAGGAATACGCAGTATTTT.

This chain connects TRBV27 to TRBJ1-2, with D hard to call. This CDR3 comprises 14 residues. Deletions cut 5 bases from V and 5 bases from J, with 15 bases between. The germline CDR1 and CDR2 sequences are MNHEY and SMNVEV (reference sequence). CDR3 in amino acids: CASSPQGGGYGYTF. In DNA, the CDR3 is TGTGCCAGCAGTCCCCAAGGTGGAGGTTATGGCTACACCTTC.

The CDR3 DNA is TGTGCCAGCAGCCACACGAGACGGGAGGGCTACACCTTC. It is translated as CASSHTRREGYTF. The rearrangement joins TRBV14 to TRBJ1-2; D remains unclear. Trimming pared 3 bases from V and 8 bases from J, leaving 13 bases between. Germline V lookup: CDR1 SGHDN, CDR2 FVKESK. The CDR3 extends over 13 amino acids.

The chain has TRBV7-2 and TRBJ2-2, with 10 bases that match TRBD1. CDR3 size: 15 residues. CDR1 is SGHTA, CDR2 FQGNSA, per germline. V lost 3 bases and J lost 4; bases outside the gene matches: 2. The CDR3 is CASSLRQGATGELFF. Written as DNA, the CDR3 is TGTGCCAGCAGCTTGAGACAGGGGGCCACCGGGGAGCTGTTTTTT.

CDR3 in DNA: TGTGCCAGCAGCAAAGCGAAGACAGCAGGTAATTCACCCCTCCACTTT. It yields the protein CASSKAKTAGNSPLHF. The genes are TRBV21-1 and TRBJ1-6; TRBD1, the D gene given by the table, was not confirmed from the DNA. TRBV21-1 is noted as a pseudogene. The CDR3 covers 16 residues.